The rows below give T cell receptor beta chains drawn from one sample of a study of radiotherapy plus CTLA-4 blockade in lung cancer. Method: immunoSEQ multiplex PCR; TCRdb's copy keeps in-frame clones and lacks some. The repertoire holds about 59,000 clones, about 72% seen once, with around 8.8% in the top ten. Material: peripheral blood, obtained from a patient treated with radiotherapy plus ipilimumab. The source of these receptors is a human donor with non-small cell lung cancer whose response to radiotherapy plus ipilimumab could not be evaluated. CDR3s include the opening cysteine and the closing phenylalanine or tryptophan. A D gene is named only where the DNA matches it firmly. Clone size is not always given. Where it is, it says once, few, many or a class for expanded clones.

size	J	V	D	CDR3	DNA
.	TRBJ1-5	TRBV18	.	CASSYSGSDQPQHF	TGTGCCAGCTCCTACAGTGGTTCAGACCAGCCCCAGCATTTT
.	TRBJ1-1	TRBV4-2	.	CASSLTGNTEAFF	TGTGCCAGCAGCCTTACGGGGAACACTGAAGCTTTCTTT
large	TRBJ1-3	TRBV7-9	TRBD1	CASSLAGQGGNTIYF	TGTGCCAGCAGCTTAGCAGGACAGGGAGGAAACACCATATATTTT
.	TRBJ1-3	TRBV5-1	.	CASSPTWAGTGNTIYF	TGCGCCAGCAGCCCCACTTGGGCAGGGACAGGAAACACCATATATTTT
.	TRBJ2-7	TRBV11-2	TRBD2	CASSFGTRQEQYF	TGTGCCAGCAGCTTCGGGACTAGACAAGAGCAGTACTTC
.	TRBJ2-1	TRBV7-3	.	CASSPGLGGYEQFF	TGTGCCAGCAGCCCCGGACTAGGGGGGTATGAGCAGTTCTTC
.	TRBJ2-3	TRBV5-1	.	CASGWSIYTDTQYF	TGCGCCAGCGGGTGGAGCATATACACAGATACGCAGTATTTT
.	TRBJ1-2	TRBV28	.	CASSPLRRSYGYTF	TGTGCCAGCAGTCCCCTCCGGAGGTCCTATGGCTACACCTTC
.	TRBJ2-6	TRBV9	.	CASSTRTGFSGANVLTF	TGTGCCAGCAGCACCCGGACTGGATTCTCTGGGGCCAACGTCCTGACTTTC
.	TRBJ1-3	TRBV2	TRBD1	CASTGQGKGAGNTIYF	TGTGCCAGCACGGGACAGGGGAAGGGAGCTGGAAACACCATATATTTT
.	TRBJ1-3	TRBV11-2	.	CASSLGQGNTIYF	TGTGCCAGCAGCTTAGGTCAGGGAAACACCATATATTTT
.	TRBJ2-7	TRBV7-2	TRBD1	CASSKQRQGVSSEQYF	TGTGCCAGCAGTAAACAAAGACAGGGTGTATCCTCCGAGCAGTACTTC
.	TRBJ1-2	TRBV30	.	CAWSGGLESGYTF	TGTGCCTGGAGTGGCGGGCTCGAAAGTGGCTACACCTTC
.	TRBJ2-7	TRBV5-1	.	CASSSPGQSSYEQYF	TGCGCCAGCAGCTCCCCGGGACAAAGTTCCTACGAGCAGTACTTC
few	TRBJ2-7	TRBV6-6	.	CASNGEGGQYF	TGTGCCAGCAATGGGGAAGGGGGGCAGTACTTC
.	TRBJ2-2	TRBV11-3	.	CASSGSTVGELFF	TGTGCCAGCAGCGGGAGTACGGTCGGGGAGCTGTTTTTT
once	TRBJ2-1	TRBV9	TRBD2	CASSAFLAGGVRNEQFF	TGTGCCAGCAGCGCTTTTCTAGCGGGGGGGGTTCGTAATGAGCAGTTCTTC
.	TRBJ2-2	TRBV11-3	.	CASSLGFGGLNTGELFF	TGTGCCAGCAGCTTAGGATTCGGGGGGCTGAACACCGGGGAGCTGTTTTTT
.	TRBJ1-1	TRBV30	.	CACDSPEAFF	TGTGCCTGCGACAGCCCTGAAGCTTTCTTT
few	TRBJ1-2	TRBV30	.	CAWRGGYGYTF	TGTGCCTGGAGAGGGGGCTATGGCTACACCTTC
once	TRBJ2-7	TRBV4-2	TRBD2	CASSAASGLYEQYF	TGTGCCAGCAGCGCAGCTAGCGGGCTCTACGAGCAGTACTTC
.	TRBJ1-4	TRBV6-1	.	CATRTTSVNEKLFF	TGTGCCACAAGAACAACCTCAGTTAATGAAAAACTGTTTTTT
once	TRBJ1-2	TRBV6-6	.	CASRNSYYGYTF	TGTGCCAGCAGGAACAGTTACTATGGCTACACCTTC
.	TRBJ2-1	TRBV7-8	.	CASSPGIDSYNEQFF	TGTGCCAGCAGCCCAGGAATAGATTCCTACAATGAGCAGTTCTTC
.	TRBJ1-1	TRBV5-6	TRBD1	CASSFRGLRGTEAFF	TGTGCCAGCAGCTTTAGGGGGCTGAGAGGCACTGAAGCTTTCTTT
.	TRBJ1-1	TRBV10-3	TRBD1	CAISESIALRGQRTEAFF	TGTGCCATCAGTGAGTCTATTGCCCTCAGGGGGCAAAGGACTGAAGCTTTCTTT
few	TRBJ2-3	TRBV15	.	CATSRVGGITDTQYF	TGTGCCACCAGCAGAGTGGGGGGTATAACAGATACGCAGTATTTT
.	TRBJ1-4	TRBV18	TRBD1	CASSPTGQGFEKLFF	TGTGCCAGCTCTCCCACGGGACAGGGTTTCGAAAAACTGTTTTTT
.	TRBJ2-1	TRBV5-4	.	CASSRRTLNEQFF	TGTGCCAGCAGCAGACGGACACTCAATGAGCAGTTCTTC
.	TRBJ2-7	TRBV6-1	.	CASSGGLSSYEQYF	TGTGCCAGCAGTGGGGGCTTAAGCTCCTACGAGCAGTACTTC
.	TRBJ1-4	TRBV6-5	TRBD1	CASGQGRDEKLFF	TGTGCCAGCGGACAGGGAAGGGATGAAAAACTGTTTTTT
.	TRBJ2-5	TRBV11-3	TRBD2	CASSLELFREGTETQYF	TGTGCCAGCAGCTTAGAACTTTTCCGGGAGGGCACGGAGACCCAGTACTTC
.	TRBJ2-3	TRBV5-1	TRBD2	CASSLASGTVDTQYF	TGCGCCAGCAGCTTGGCTAGCGGGACAGTGGATACGCAGTATTTT
.	TRBJ2-2	TRBV2	TRBD1	CASAGQGNTGELFF	TGTGCCAGCGCGGGACAGGGGAACACCGGGGAGCTGTTTTTT
few	TRBJ1-5	TRBV4-3	.	CASISDRDQPQHF	TGCGCCAGCATCTCGGACAGAGATCAGCCCCAGCATTTT
few	TRBJ2-7	TRBV13	TRBD1	CASSFGTEPYEQYF	TGTGCCAGCAGCTTCGGGACAGAGCCCTACGAGCAGTACTTC
.	TRBJ2-7	TRBV18	TRBD1	CASSPPTGGYEQYF	TGTGCCAGCTCACCACCAACAGGGGGGTACGAGCAGTACTTC
once	TRBJ1-2	TRBV10-3	TRBD1	CAISETTGGWNGYTF	TGTGCCATCAGTGAAACGACAGGGGGCTGGAATGGCTACACCTTC
.	TRBJ2-1	TRBV19	TRBD1	CASSIRTGGGPGQFF	TGTGCCAGTAGTATAAGGACAGGGGGCGGTCCGGGGCAGTTCTTC
.	TRBJ2-7	TRBV28	.	CASTVDSLASYEQYF	TGTGCCAGCACCGTCGACTCCCTGGCCTCCTACGAGCAGTACTTC
.	TRBJ2-7	TRBV13	TRBD1	CASSLLVRDRGYEQYF	TGTGCCAGCAGCTTACTTGTCAGGGACAGGGGTTACGAGCAGTACTTC
few	TRBJ1-2	TRBV7-9	.	CASSIVSGHRENYGYTF	TGTGCCAGCAGCATAGTCTCGGGACACCGAGAGAACTATGGCTACACCTTC
.	TRBJ1-4	TRBV9	TRBD1	CASSAGGSSEKLFF	TGTGCCAGCAGCGCAGGGGGCTCTAGTGAAAAACTGTTTTTT
.	TRBJ1-2	TRBV19	.	CASSRQDSSNYGYTF	TGTGCCAGTAGTCGGCAGGATTCTTCGAACTATGGCTACACCTTC
.	TRBJ1-1	TRBV2	.	CASSGQVEAFF	TGTGCCAGCAGTGGACAGGTTGAAGCTTTCTTT
few	TRBJ2-1	TRBV7-9	.	CASSLGWSRGPNEQFF	TGTGCCAGCAGCTTGGGGTGGTCTAGGGGCCCGAATGAGCAGTTCTTC
.	TRBJ2-2	TRBV7-3	TRBD2	CASRWSGTSGTGELFF	TGTGCCAGCAGGTGGTCGGGGACTAGCGGGACCGGGGAGCTGTTTTTT
.	TRBJ1-2	TRBV27	.	CASSLSRTAYYGYTF	TGTGCCAGCAGTTTATCCCGGACAGCCTACTATGGCTACACCTTC
once	TRBJ1-2	TRBV28	TRBD1	CASSSRQGIMYGYTF	TGTGCCAGCAGTTCCCGACAGGGGATCATGTATGGCTACACCTTC
.	TRBJ1-3	TRBV28	TRBD1	CASSTLTGGGNTIYF	TGTGCCAGCAGTACGCTCACAGGGGGGGGAAACACCATATATTTT